This is a list of T cell receptor beta chains from one sample in a study of T cell responses to AZD1222 COVID-19 vaccine. Assay: immunoSEQ multiplex PCR; the TCRdb copy retains only in-frame clones and omits some. The sample contains 100,000 to 130,000 clones, 87% of which appear only once. The source material was peripheral blood, sampled on day 0 of AZD1222 vaccination. The source of these receptors is an adult in good health. CDR3s include the opening cysteine and the closing phenylalanine or tryptophan. The D gene is left open where the match is weak. Not every row has a clone size; where given, it reads once, few, many or a size class.

>TRBJ2-5|.|few|TRBV9
CASSARGETQYF
TGTGCCAGCAGCGCGAGGGGGGAGACCCAGTACTTC
>TRBJ2-7|.|.|TRBV7-9
CASSPPGQMWEQYF
TGTGCCAGCAGCCCTCCGGGACAAATGTGGGAGCAGTACTTC
>TRBJ1-1|.|.|TRBV25-1
CASSGGVVEAFF
TGTGCCAGCAGTGGGGGAGTGGTTGAAGCTTTCTTT
>TRBJ2-6|.|.|TRBV30
CAWTVSGANVLTF
TGTGCCTGGACAGTCTCTGGGGCCAACGTCCTGACTTTC
>TRBJ1-1|.|.|TRBV12-3/TRBV12-4
CASSFGNTEAFF
TGTGCCAGCAGTTTTGGGAACACTGAAGCTTTCTTT
>TRBJ1-2|.|.|TRBV7-9
CASSLAGPEVGYTF
TGTGCCAGCAGCTTAGCCGGACCGGAGGTAGGCTACACCTTC
>TRBJ1-6|TRBD1|.|TRBV4-2
CASSLQGSSYNSPLHF
TGTGCCAGCAGCCTACAGGGGTCCTCCTATAATTCACCCCTCCACTTT
>TRBJ2-1|TRBD2|.|TRBV24-1
CATRASGAGGNNEQFF
TGTGCCACCCGCGCCTCTGGAGCGGGAGGAAACAATGAGCAGTTCTTC
>TRBJ2-2|.|once|TRBV11-3
CASRGTGELFF
TGTGCCAGCAGAGGCACCGGGGAGCTGTTTTTT
>TRBJ2-1|.|.|TRBV4-1
CASSQDYAGSAYNEQFF
TGCGCCAGCAGCCAAGATTACGCAGGGTCTGCTTACAATGAGCAGTTCTTC
>TRBJ1-2|.|.|TRBV29-1
CSVAKNYGYTF
TGCAGCGTTGCCAAGAACTATGGCTACACCTTC
>TRBJ1-6|TRBD1|.|TRBV2
CASSGGTGFNSPLHF
TGTGCCAGCAGTGGCGGGACAGGCTTTAATTCACCCCTCCACTTT
>TRBJ1-2|.|.|TRBV6-5
CASSYHEGHGYTF
TGTGCCAGCAGTTACCATGAGGGACACGGCTACACCTTC
>TRBJ2-7|TRBD1|few|TRBV25-1
CASSSPGQYYEQYF
TGTGCCAGCAGTTCTCCGGGACAGTACTACGAGCAGTACTTC
>TRBJ2-4|TRBD2|.|TRBV7-2
CASSPVAGPQNIQYF
TGTGCCAGCAGCCCGGTAGCGGGGCCACAAAACATTCAGTACTTC
>TRBJ1-5|.|.|TRBV28
CASSQWGRQNQPQHF
TGTGCCAGCAGTCAGTGGGGGCGGCAAAATCAGCCCCAGCATTTT
>TRBJ1-2|.|.|TRBV7-9
CASSSPGAEIYGYTF
TGTGCCAGCAGCTCGCCTGGGGCAGAAATCTATGGCTACACCTTC
>TRBJ1-5|.|.|TRBV5-1
CASSFMGFQPQHF
TGCGCCAGCAGCTTCATGGGGTTCCAGCCCCAGCATTTT
>TRBJ2-7|TRBD2|.|TRBV30
CARRGAGVYEQYF
TGTGCCCGACGGGGAGCGGGAGTCTACGAGCAGTACTTC
>TRBJ1-4|.|.|TRBV15
CATRDLIRGANEKLFF
TGTGCCACCAGAGACTTAATAAGGGGGGCTAATGAAAAACTGTTTTTT
>TRBJ1-2|.|.|TRBV4-3
CASSQDLRGSHQNYGYTF
TGCGCCAGCAGCCAAGATCTCCGTGGTTCCCACCAGAACTATGGCTACACCTTC
>TRBJ1-5|.|once|TRBV7-2
CASSLGSHQPQHF
TGTGCCAGCAGCTTAGGGTCACATCAGCCCCAGCATTTT
>TRBJ2-3|.|once|TRBV21-1
CASSKEGLESDTQYF
TGTGCCAGCAGCAAAGAAGGCCTAGAATCAGATACGCAGTATTTT
>TRBJ2-3|.|.|TRBV29-1
CSLLSQDRVTDTQYF
TGCAGCCTCTTATCACAGGATCGGGTCACAGATACGCAGTATTTT
>TRBJ2-3|.|.|TRBV28
CASSFPSGADTQYF
TGTGCCAGCAGTTTCCCCTCGGGGGCAGATACGCAGTATTTT
>TRBJ1-3|.|.|TRBV9
CASSVDPRSGNTIYF
TGTGCCAGCAGCGTAGACCCTCGATCTGGAAACACCATATATTTT
>TRBJ2-3|.|.|TRBV6-1
CASSETLAFTDTQYF
TGTGCCAGCAGTGAAACCCTAGCCTTCACAGATACGCAGTATTTT
>TRBJ2-3|TRBD2|.|TRBV9
CASTTSGRYTDTQYF
TGTGCCAGCACCACCTCCGGGAGGTACACAGATACGCAGTATTTT
>TRBJ2-2|TRBD1|.|TRBV5-1
CASHQQGASNTGELFF
TGCGCCAGCCACCAACAGGGGGCCTCGAACACCGGGGAGCTGTTTTTT
>TRBJ1-2|TRBD1|few|TRBV5-8
CAILTGGKDYGYTF
TGTGCCATTCTTACAGGGGGTAAGGACTATGGCTACACCTTC
>TRBJ1-1|.|.|TRBV5-1
CASSFGTGRGTEAFF
TGCGCCAGCAGCTTCGGGACCGGGAGGGGCACTGAAGCTTTCTTT
>TRBJ2-1|TRBD2|.|TRBV2
CASNSGVLAGNNEQFF
TGTGCCAGCAACTCAGGAGTACTAGCGGGAAACAATGAGCAGTTCTTC
>TRBJ1-2|TRBD1|.|TRBV7-9
CASRSGQGLFYGYTF
TGTGCCAGCAGAAGTGGACAGGGGCTTTTCTATGGCTACACCTTC
>TRBJ2-1|TRBD2|.|TRBV28
CASSFIRTSGGREQFF
TGTGCCAGCAGTTTTATCAGGACTAGCGGGGGACGGGAGCAGTTCTTC
>TRBJ2-1|TRBD1|.|TRBV4-3
CASSLMDGQGEQFF
TGCGCCAGCAGCCTCATGGACGGACAGGGGGAGCAGTTCTTC
>TRBJ1-5|.|.|TRBV19
CASSIVVWGNQPQHF
TGTGCCAGTAGTATAGTCGTCTGGGGCAATCAGCCCCAGCATTTT
>TRBJ2-3|.|.|TRBV28
CASRPVFEGWATDTQYF
TGTGCCAGCAGACCCGTTTTTGAGGGTTGGGCGACAGATACGCAGTATTTT
>TRBJ2-2|TRBD1|many|TRBV5-1
CASATGGHPGELFF
TGCGCCAGCGCGACAGGGGGTCATCCCGGGGAGCTGTTTTTT
>TRBJ1-1|.|.|TRBV7-9
CASSFTSEAFF
TGTGCCAGCAGCTTTACGAGTGAAGCTTTCTTT
>TRBJ1-3|.|once|TRBV6-5
CASNSGSGNTIYF
TGTGCCAGCAACTCCGGCTCTGGAAACACCATATATTTT
>TRBJ1-1|.|.|TRBV5-6
CASSFGGASEGAFF
TGTGCCAGCAGCTTCGGCGGGGCTTCGGAGGGAGCTTTCTTT